What follows are 16 T cell receptor beta chains derived from one specimen sequenced in a study of T cell clonality in common variable immunodeficiency. Sequencing was performed with immunoSEQ multiplex PCR; in TCRdb, only in-frame clones are kept and a portion is missing. The repertoire consists of some 28,000 clones, none detected only once. Whole-study results and caveats: In common variable immunodeficiency, TCR beta chains reportedly carried fewer deletions and N-nucleotide insertions.

Their target antigens are unknown. Material: peripheral blood mononuclear cells. These receptors all come from a human donor with common variable immunodeficiency.

In this sample, this clone turned up a few times. Read coverage stops 3 residues before the CDR3 terminus; the germline J gene supplies the remainder. The V call is TRBV11-2, the J call TRBJ2-7, with 7 nucleotides matching TRBD2. CDR1 is SGHAT and CDR2 is FQNNGV in the germline V gene. V shed 0 bases, J shed 3 bases, and the junction held 5 bases outside the gene matches. The CDR3 consists of 15 residues. The CDR3 bases that were read are TGTGCCAGCAGCTTAGACCTAGCGGAATTCTACGAG. Its translation: CASSLDLAEFYE. The entire CDR3 protein is CASSLDLAEFYEQYF.

Details on this clone: The CDR3 end lies 3 residues beyond the end of the read and is filled in from the germline J gene. This rearrangement joins TRBV30 to TRBJ2-2, with 8 bases lining up with TRBD1. This CDR3 is 16 amino acids long. Trimming cost V 3 bases and J 7 bases; bases outside gene matches: 13. Germline CDR1 reads GTSNPN; CDR2 reads SVGIG (reference sequence). The chain's CDR3 is CAWRDLRTGLIGELFF. Partial CDR3 DNA: TGTGCCTGGAGAGATCTCCGGACAGGGCTTATCGGGGAG.

This clone was counted between two and nine times. The sequenced fragment ends 3 residues before the CDR3 boundary, so the rest is inferred from the germline J gene. This rearrangement joins TRBV19 to TRBJ1-2, with 9 bases matching TRBD1. The V segment lost 4 bases and the J segment 1 base; nucleotides outside the gene matches: 4. The germline CDR1 and CDR2 sequences are LNHDA and SQIVND (reference sequence). This CDR3 has 15 amino acids. The CDR3 is CASSTWDRVNYGYTF. Partial CDR3 DNA: TGTGCCAGTAGTACCTGGGACAGGGTTAACTATGGC. The full variable domain, rest sourced from reference TRBV19 and TRBJ1-2, is DGGITQSPKYLFRKEGQNVTLSCEQNLNHDAMYWYRQDPGQGLRLIYYSQIVNDFQKGDIAEGYSVSREKKESFPLTVTSAQKNPTAFYLCASSTWDRVNYGYTFGSGTRLTVV.

About this clone: The read finishes 3 residues shy of the CDR3 end, and the germline J gene is used to complete it. This chain uses TRBV19 with TRBJ1-2; maybe TRBD1 (6 bases). Trimming removed 5 bases from V and 6 bases from J, with 16 bases in between. The CDR3 covers 14 residues. The germline V gene encodes CDR1 LNHDA and CDR2 SQIVND (reference sequence). CDR3 DNA, as far as it was read: TGTGCCAGTAGTCCCCCAGAAGGGGGTCATGGC. Translating it yields CASSPPEGGHG. The full CDR3 reads CASSPPEGGHGYTF.

A remark on this clone: The missing CDR3 end, 3 residues past where the read stops, is filled in from the germline J gene. The chain links TRBV2 to TRBJ1-2, with D possibly being TRBD1 (5 bases). The CDR3 runs 16 residues. Trimming removed 6 bases at V and 0 bases at J, with 17 bases between. Germline lookup yields CDR1 SNHLY and CDR2 FYNNEI. The part of the CDR3 DNA that was read is TGTGCCAGCAGCGAGGAACAGGTGGAAGCTAACTATGGC. Its translation is CASSEEQVEANYG. The whole CDR3 protein is CASSEEQVEANYGYTF. Combining the CDR3 with reference TRBV2 and TRBJ1-2 gives the whole variable domain EPEVTQTPSHQVTQMGQEVILRCVPISNHLYFYWYRQILGQKVEFLVSFYNNEISEKSEIFDDQFSVERPDGSNFTLKIRSTKLEDSAMYFCASSEEQVEANYGYTFGSGTRLTVV.

Notes on this clone: Germline is not matched at one junction end, which may reflect a read error. The read comes to an end 3 residues before the CDR3 does, leaving the germline J gene to fill in the end. This chain links TRBV19 with TRBJ2-5, with a weak D call TRBD1 (6 bases). Per germline, CDR1 LNHDA and CDR2 SQIVND (reference sequence). This CDR3 spans 14 amino acids. CDR3 loop: CASNILGQTRTQYF. The sequenced CDR3 bases are TGTGCCAGTAATATATTAGGACAGACGAGGACC.

This clone came up many times. This chain's CDR3 is CASSQAGQGPEKLFF. The covered CDR3 bases are TGCGCCAGCAGCCAAGCGGGACAGGGACCTGAAAAA. The J gene is TRBJ1-4, the V gene TRBV4-1; 9 bases are shared with TRBD1. The CDR3 end falls 3 residues outside the read, so it is completed with the germline J gene. In germline, CDR1 is MGHRA, CDR2 YSYEKL. Germline trimming cut 1 base from V and 7 bases from J; bases unmatched to any gene: 4. This CDR3 is 15 amino acids long.

This clone was counted between two and nine times. Read coverage stops 3 residues before the CDR3 terminus; the germline J gene supplies the remainder. V gene TRBV2 combines with J gene TRBJ1-6; 9 bases are a match to TRBD1. Germline assignment: CDR1 SNHLY and CDR2 FYNNEI. The CDR3 is made up of 13 amino acids. Trimming took 6 bases from V and 10 from J; bases not matched to a gene: 4. The CDR3 region is CASRTGGMSPLHF. The sequenced part of the CDR3 DNA is TGTGCCAGCAGGACAGGGGGGATGTCACCC. The full variable domain, rest sourced from reference TRBV2 and TRBJ1-6, is EPEVTQTPSHQVTQMGQEVILRCVPISNHLYFYWYRQILGQKVEFLVSFYNNEISEKSEIFDDQFSVERPDGSNFTLKIRSTKLEDSAMYFCASRTGGMSPLHFGNGTRLTVT.

Remarks on this clone: Read data end 3 residues before the CDR3 end; the end is taken from the germline J gene. The V call is TRBV6-2 or TRBV6-3, the J call TRBJ2-7, with D uncertain. V was pared by 8 bases and J by 0 bases, with 20 bases between. Germline V lookup: CDR1 MNHEY, CDR2 SVGEGT. The CDR3 runs to 16 residues. CDR3 in amino acids: CASEPSLTASSYEQYF. CDR3 bases read: TGTGCCAGCGAGCCCTCCTTGACGGCTAGCTCCTACGAG.

This clone counts as large (0.1 to 1%). Read sequence stops 3 residues before the CDR3 end, and the germline J gene provides the missing end. The V gene is TRBV4-2, the J gene TRBJ2-1; 10 bases map to TRBD2. J lost 0 bases, V lost 4 bases, and 15 bases had no gene match. The CDR3 covers 20 residues. CDR1 and CDR2 from the germline V gene are LGHNA and YNFKEQ. The CDR3 region is CASSPRAGTSARSSYNEQFF. The sequenced part of the CDR3 DNA is TGTGCCAGCAGCCCCAGGGCCGGGACTAGCGCCCGGAGCTCCTACAATGAG.

As to this clone: The read comes to an end 3 residues before the CDR3 does, leaving the germline J gene to fill in the end. The rearrangement joins TRBV7-8 to TRBJ2-7; no clear D gene. CDR3 size: 11 residues. The V end lost 5 bases, the J end lost 3 bases, and 5 bases lay between the germline ends. CDR1 and CDR2 from the germline V gene are SGHVS and FQNEAQ. Incomplete CDR3 DNA: TGTGCCAGCAGCCCCAACTACGAG. This translates into CASSPNYE. The whole CDR3 protein reads CASSPNYEQYF.

This clone was found many times. The read stops 3 residues short of the end of the CDR3; the missing end is completed from the germline J gene. This rearrangement joins TRBV7-9 to TRBJ2-1; 10 bases fit TRBD1. CDR3 length equals 15 residues. The J segment lost 8 bases and the V segment lost 4 bases, leaving 8 bases of the junction unmatched. Looked up from germline, CDR1 is SEHNR and CDR2 is FQNEAQ (reference sequence). The CDR3 reads CASSSGQGGRDEQFF. The CDR3 DNA, read in part, is TGTGCCAGCAGCTCAGGACAGGGGGGTAGGGATGAG.

About this clone: The junction and the germline gene differ at one end; a read error may be behind it. The sequenced CDR3 bases are TGTGTCAGCAGCTTACGAGGGGACACCGGATATGGC. Its protein product is CVSSLRGDTGYG. The whole CDR3 region reads CVSSLRGDTGYGYTF. The rearrangement links TRBV7-2 to TRBJ1-2; D may be TRBD1 (6 bases). The observed sequence ends 3 residues before the CDR3 terminus, with the missing tail filled in from the germline J gene. The length of the CDR3 is 15 residues. Germline CDR1 and CDR2: SGHTA and FQGNSA.

The CDR3 reads CASEKRGGHTDTQYF. Incomplete CDR3 DNA: TGTGCCAGTGAGAAGCGGGGGGGCCACACAGATACG. The chain uses TRBV19 and TRBJ2-3; 10 positions match TRBD2. The CDR3 goes on 3 residues after the read ends, and that part is filled in from the germline J gene. This CDR3 comprises 15 residues. Trimming cost V 8 bases and J 2 bases; bases outside gene matches: 7. The germline gives CDR1 LNHDA, CDR2 SQIVND (reference sequence).

In regard to this clone: Coverage ceases 3 residues before the CDR3 finishes, and the germline J gene fills in the end. J is TRBJ2-5 and V is TRBV19; 9 bases map to TRBD2. CDR1 and CDR2 (germline): LNHDA, SQIVND (reference sequence). V lost 3 bases to trimming and J lost 3 bases; unmatched junction nucleotides: 5. There are 15 residues in the CDR3. CDR3 sequence reads: CASSMWASGEETQYF. The DNA read from the CDR3 is TGTGCCAGTAGTATGTGGGCTAGCGGGGAAGAGACC.

This clone was found a few times. The observed sequence ends 3 residues before the CDR3 terminus, with the missing tail filled in from the germline J gene. The rearrangement links TRBV6-2 or TRBV6-3 to TRBJ1-5; unclear D gene. Trimming removed 7 bases at V and 6 bases at J, with 16 bases between. CDR1 is MNHEY, CDR2 SVGEGT, per germline. The CDR3 consists of 14 residues. The CDR3 bases that were read are TGTGCCAGCACCGACGGACGGGGAGCTCAGCCC. It codes for CASTDGRGAQP. The complete CDR3 sequence is CASTDGRGAQPQHF.